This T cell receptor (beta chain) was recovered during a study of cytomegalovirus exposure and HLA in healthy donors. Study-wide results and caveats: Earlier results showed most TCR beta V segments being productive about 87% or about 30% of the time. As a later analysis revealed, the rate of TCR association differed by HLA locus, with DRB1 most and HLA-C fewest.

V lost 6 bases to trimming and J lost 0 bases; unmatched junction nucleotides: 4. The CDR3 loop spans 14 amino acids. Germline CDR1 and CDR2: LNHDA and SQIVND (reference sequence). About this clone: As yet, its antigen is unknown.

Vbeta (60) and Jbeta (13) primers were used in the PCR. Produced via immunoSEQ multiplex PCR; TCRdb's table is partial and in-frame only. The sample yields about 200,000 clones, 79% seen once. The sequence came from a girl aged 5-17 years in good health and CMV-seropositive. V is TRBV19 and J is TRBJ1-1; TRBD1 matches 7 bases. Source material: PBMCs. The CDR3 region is CASRSQGVNTEAFF. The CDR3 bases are TGTGCCAGTAGGAGCCAGGGGGTGAACACTGAAGCTTTCTTT.